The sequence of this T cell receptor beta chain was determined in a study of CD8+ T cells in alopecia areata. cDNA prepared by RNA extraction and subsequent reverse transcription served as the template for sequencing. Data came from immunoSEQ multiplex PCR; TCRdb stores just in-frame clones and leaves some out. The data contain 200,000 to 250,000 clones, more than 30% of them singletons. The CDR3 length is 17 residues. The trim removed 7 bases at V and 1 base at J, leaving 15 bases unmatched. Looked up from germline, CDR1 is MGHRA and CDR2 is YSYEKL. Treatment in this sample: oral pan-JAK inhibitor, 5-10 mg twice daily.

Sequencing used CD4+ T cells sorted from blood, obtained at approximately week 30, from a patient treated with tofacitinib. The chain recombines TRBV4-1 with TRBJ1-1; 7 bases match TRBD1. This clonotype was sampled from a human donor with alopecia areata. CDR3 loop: CASTPTGTAMGNTEAFF. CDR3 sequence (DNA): TGCGCCAGCACCCCGACAGGGACGGCCATGGGGAACACTGAAGCTTTCTTT.